Below, one T cell receptor (beta chain) is given with its context. Its specificity is not known. The data originate from a study of T cells in localized non-small cell lung cancer. Sequencing used immunoSEQ multiplex PCR; TCRdb keeps in-frame clones, though not all of them. The data show 70,000 to 80,000 clones, 88% seen once. Germline V lookup: CDR1 SGHKS, CDR2 YYEKEE (reference sequence). The CDR3 has 13 amino acids. Trimming took off 4 bases at V and 4 bases at J, with 11 bases between the two ends. Study findings and constraints: Uninvolved adjacent lung had more T cell clonality than any other tissue, topping tumor.

Sequenced material: peripheral blood, taken before any cancer treatment. The chain uses TRBV5-5 and TRBJ1-2; possibly TRBD1 for D (6 bases). The clonotype comes from a woman between 35 and 75 years old with stage I squamous cell lung carcinoma. The CDR3 reads CASSPGHPYGYTF. The DNA of the CDR3 is TGTGCCAGCAGCCCGGGACACCCCTATGGCTACACCTTC.